What follows are 32 T cell receptor beta chains derived from one specimen sequenced in a study of cytomegalovirus exposure and HLA in healthy donors. The primer mix had 60 Vbeta and 13 Jbeta primers. Using immunoSEQ multiplex PCR, the repertoire was profiled, and TCRdb retains in-frame clones only, with some absent. The table has under 200,000 clones, around 79% seen once; the top ten hold around 2.5%. The source material was PBMCs. The receptors come from a female donor in good health and CMV-seronegative.

The chain employs TRBV7-9 and TRBJ2-1, with TRBD1 matching over 7 bases. From germline, CDR1 is SEHNR and CDR2 FQNEAQ (reference sequence). V lost 5 bases, J lost 2 bases, and 6 bases stayed unmatched. The length of the CDR3 is 15 residues. The CDR3 reads CASSPRGPPYNEQFF. The CDR3 coding sequence is TGTGCCAGCAGCCCGAGGGGGCCGCCCTACAATGAGCAGTTCTTC. Full variable domain (missing parts from reference TRBV7-9 and TRBJ2-1): DTGVSQNPRHKITKRGQNVTFRCDPISEHNRLYWYRQTLGQGPEFLTYFQNEAQLEKSRLLSDRFSAERPKGSFSTLEIQRTEQGDSAMYLCASSPRGPPYNEQFFGPGTRLTVL.

The rearrangement joins TRBV4-3 to TRBJ2-3; no firm D call. Germline V gives CDR1 LGHNA, CDR2 YSLEER. V was shortened by 3 bases and J by 2 bases, with 6 bases between the two germline ends. The CDR3 contains 13 residues. The CDR3 nucleotides are TGCGCCAGCAGCCAGAGAGCCACAGATACGCAGTATTTT. Protein product: CASSQRATDTQYF.

This clone occurred a few times. V usage is TRBV19 and J usage is TRBJ1-1; tentative D call: TRBD1 (5 bases). The CDR3 extends over 14 amino acids. V lost 6 bases, J lost 4 bases, and 15 bases lay in between. In germline, CDR1 is LNHDA, CDR2 SQIVND (reference sequence). The CDR3 bases are TGTGCCAGTAGCTCTTTCGGGGGAAGCACTGAAGCTTTCTTT. Protein sequence: CASSSFGGSTEAFF.

In its sample, this clone was seen a few times. The chain joins TRBV7-3 to TRBJ1-3; D is perhaps TRBD1 (5 bases). Trimming cost V 0 bases and J 1 base, with 13 bases left between them. The CDR3 consists of 17 residues. CDR1 is SGHTA and CDR2 is FQGTGA in the germline V gene. The CDR3 DNA sequence: TGTGCCAGCAGCTTAACCGGCGGCCGGGGGTCTGGAAACACCATATATTTT. Translation gives CASSLTGGRGSGNTIYF. Supplemented by reference TRBV7-3 and TRBJ1-3, the full variable domain reads GAGVSQTPSNKVTEKGKYVELRCDPISGHTALYWYRQSLGQGPEFLIYFQGTGAADDSGLPNDRFFAVRPEGSVSTLKIQRTERGDSAVYLCASSLTGGRGSGNTIYFGEGSWLTVV.

This sequence joins TRBV18 and TRBJ1-1; TRBD1 aligns across 8 bases. The CDR3 extends over 13 amino acids. With 2 bases clipped from V and 7 bases from J, the junction kept 3 bases outside the gene matches. Germline V gene data show CDR1 as KGHSH and CDR2 as LQKENI. CDR3 coding DNA: TGTGCCAGCTCACCATTCGGGACAGGTGAAGCTTTCTTT. Encoded protein: CASSPFGTGEAFF. The full variable domain, completed using reference TRBV18 and TRBJ1-1, is NAGVMQNPRHLVRRRGQEARLRCSPMKGHSHVYWYRQLPEEGLKFMVYLQKENIIDESGMPKERFSAEFPKEGPSILRIQQVVRGDSAAYFCASSPFGTGEAFFGQGTRLTVV.

J is TRBJ2-2 and V is TRBV4-2; TRBD2 might be the D (6 bases). The ends were cut back, 0 bases at V and 4 bases at J, with 9 bases in the middle. Germline V gene data show CDR1 as LGHNA and CDR2 as YNFKEQ. The CDR3 sequence is 15 residues long. CDR3 residues: CASSQELGLTGELFF. The DNA of the CDR3 is TGTGCCAGCAGCCAAGAGTTGGGACTCACCGGGGAGCTGTTTTTT.

The chain links TRBV18 to TRBJ2-1; 9 bases align to TRBD2. The CDR3 has 19 residues. The ends lost 1 base at V and 0 bases at J; junction bases unmatched: 10. Per germline, CDR1 KGHSH and CDR2 LQKENI. The CDR3 nucleotides are TGTGCCAGCTCACCACGTATAGCGGGAGCCGCGAGCTCCTACAATGAGCAGTTCTTC. This gives the protein CASSPRIAGAASSYNEQFF. The full variable domain, rest sourced from reference TRBV18 and TRBJ2-1, is NAGVMQNPRHLVRRRGQEARLRCSPMKGHSHVYWYRQLPEEGLKFMVYLQKENIIDESGMPKERFSAEFPKEGPSILRIQQVVRGDSAAYFCASSPRIAGAASSYNEQFFGPGTRLTVL.

This chain uses TRBV19 with TRBJ1-2; maybe TRBD1 (6 bases). This CDR3 has 15 residues. CDR1 is LNHDA, CDR2 SQIVND, per germline (reference sequence). V lost 4 bases and J 0 bases, leaving 12 bases between the germline ends. CDR3 region: CASSTRDISNYGYTF. CDR3 nucleotide sequence: TGTGCCAGTAGTACCCGGGACATTTCTAACTATGGCTACACCTTC. The entire variable domain, with the rest obtained from reference TRBV19 and TRBJ1-2, is as follows: DGGITQSPKYLFRKEGQNVTLSCEQNLNHDAMYWYRQDPGQGLRLIYYSQIVNDFQKGDIAEGYSVSREKKESFPLTVTSAQKNPTAFYLCASSTRDISNYGYTFGSGTRLTVV.

With regard to this clone: The junction shows a germline mismatch at one end, possibly a read error. This chain uses TRBV28 with TRBJ2-5; 11 bases fit TRBD1. Germline V gene data show CDR1 as MDHEN and CDR2 as SYDVKM. CDR3 size: 16 residues. In nucleotides, the CDR3 is TGTGCCAGCAGCCCCCGGGACAGGGGGTACCAGGAGACCCAGTACTTC. Translating it yields CASSPRDRGYQETQYF.

This clone was recorded once. The chain is built from TRBV25-1 and TRBJ2-7, with D unresolved. This CDR3 has 12 residues. Germline CDR1 and CDR2: MGHDK and SYGVNS. V was shortened by 7 bases and J by 6 bases, with 13 bases between the two germline ends. The DNA for the CDR3 is TGTGCCAGCACCCTAGGTCCCTCCGAGCAGTACTTC. Amino acids: CASTLGPSEQYF.

This chain links TRBV7-2 with TRBJ1-5; no clear D gene. The CDR3 totals 12 residues. The germline V gene encodes CDR1 SGHTA and CDR2 FQGNSA. The ends were cut back, 5 bases at V and 3 bases at J, with 5 bases in the middle. For the CDR3, the DNA is TGTGCCAGCAGCCCTCCCAATCAGCCCCAGCATTTT. This encodes CASSPPNQPQHF.

The V gene is TRBV14, the J gene TRBJ1-4; D gene uncertain. Germline assignment: CDR1 SGHDN and CDR2 FVKESK. Trimming removed 1 base at V and 8 bases at J, with 11 bases between. The CDR3 sequence is 14 residues long. This CDR3 is CASSQGRVGEKLFF. In DNA, the CDR3 is TGTGCCAGCAGCCAAGGGAGGGTGGGGGAAAAACTGTTTTTT.

V and J are TRBV7-2 and TRBJ2-1; the match to TRBD2 covers 8 bases. Per germline, CDR1 SGHTA and CDR2 FQGNSA. The CDR3 consists of 15 residues. V lost 3 bases and J lost 7; bases outside the gene matches: 8. The CDR3 coding sequence is TGTGCCAGCAGCTTCCAGCGGGGGCCCCAAAATGAGCAGTTCTTC. Protein sequence: CASSFQRGPQNEQFF.

The chain has TRBV19 and TRBJ2-7; 9 bases match TRBD2. CDR3 size: 14 residues. Germline V gene sequence: CDR1 LNHDA, CDR2 SQIVND (reference sequence). V lost 3 bases and J lost 1; bases outside the gene matches: 1. CDR3: CASSMTSGSYEQYF. DNA for the CDR3: TGTGCCAGTAGTATGACTAGCGGATCCTACGAGCAGTACTTC.

The chain links TRBV7-9 to TRBJ2-3; D unclear. The CDR3 loop spans 12 amino acids. Looked up from germline, CDR1 is SEHNR and CDR2 is FQNEAQ (reference sequence). The V end was cut by 7 bases, the J end by 5 bases, with 10 bases between. The CDR3 sequence is CASIIIGDTQYF. In DNA form, the CDR3 reads TGTGCCAGCATAATCATCGGAGATACGCAGTATTTT.

The chain recombines TRBV9 with TRBJ2-1, with 7 bases identical to TRBD2. V dropped 2 bases and J dropped 1; count of bases not matched to a gene: 3. Germline CDR1 and CDR2: SGDLS and YYNGEE. The CDR3 length is 15 residues. CDR3 bases: TGTGCCAGCAGCGTCCTAGCGGTATCCTACAATGAGCAGTTCTTC. It codes for CASSVLAVSYNEQFF.

The chain joins TRBV18 to TRBJ2-4; D might be TRBD1 (5 bases). The CDR3 consists of 15 residues. Germline CDR1 KGHSH, CDR2 LQKENI. Trimming cost V 0 bases and J 1 base, with 7 bases left between them. In nucleotides, the CDR3 is TGTGCCAGCTCACCACCAGGGGCTGCCAAAAACATTCAGTACTTC. This encodes CASSPPGAAKNIQYF. Full variable domain (missing parts from reference TRBV18 and TRBJ2-4): NAGVMQNPRHLVRRRGQEARLRCSPMKGHSHVYWYRQLPEEGLKFMVYLQKENIIDESGMPKERFSAEFPKEGPSILRIQQVVRGDSAAYFCASSPPGAAKNIQYFGAGTRLSVL.

This clone was seen a handful of times. The chain joins TRBV14 to TRBJ2-1; TRBD2 agrees at 8 bases. J lost 7 bases, V lost 0 bases, and 11 bases had no gene match. This CDR3 has 17 amino acids. Germline CDR1 SGHDN, CDR2 FVKESK. This CDR3 is CASSQEVSLAGLNEQFF. The CDR3 bases are TGTGCCAGCAGCCAAGAGGTCTCCCTAGCGGGCCTTAATGAGCAGTTCTTC.

The chain joins TRBV6-5 to TRBJ1-1; D not certain. V was clipped by 7 bases and J by 6 bases, with 18 bases between them. From germline, CDR1 is MNHEY and CDR2 SVGAGI. CDR3 length: 14 amino acids. CDR3 loop: CASKAGVWVAEAFF. As DNA, the CDR3 is TGTGCCAGCAAGGCGGGAGTCTGGGTCGCTGAAGCTTTCTTT.

Of note for this clone: The sample carries other DNA sequences with the same CDR3. The chain carries TRBV7-3 and TRBJ1-5, with D unresolved. V dropped 3 bases and J dropped 2 bases, with 5 bases sitting between them. The CDR3 loop spans 13 amino acids. CDR1 and CDR2 (germline): SGHTA, FQGTGA. CDR3 in DNA: TGTGCCAGCAGCTTTTCGGGCAATCAGCCCCAGCATTTT. It codes for CASSFSGNQPQHF.

V is TRBV7-9 and J is TRBJ2-7, with D possibly being TRBD1 (5 bases). CDR3 length equals 15 residues. CDR1 SEHNR and CDR2 FQNEAQ come from the germline V gene (reference sequence). Trimming pared 5 bases from V and 0 bases from J, leaving 14 bases between. CDR3 sequence reads: CASSDASTASYEQYF. In DNA form, the CDR3 reads TGTGCCAGCAGCGACGCGTCGACAGCCTCCTACGAGCAGTACTTC.

The CDR3 region is CASSVVGQGAEQYF. DNA for the CDR3: TGTGCCAGCAGCGTAGTGGGACAGGGGGCCGAGCAGTACTTC. This chain links TRBV9 with TRBJ2-7, with 12 bases lining up with TRBD1. The CDR3 totals 14 residues. V gave up 0 bases and J gave up 6 bases; unmatched junction bases: 1. Germline V gene lookup returns CDR1 SGDLS and CDR2 YYNGEE.

The chain combines TRBV29-1 with TRBJ1-1; 7 nucleotides match TRBD1. The V gene's germline CDR1 is SQVTM and CDR2 ANQGSEA. The CDR3 extends over 11 amino acids. The V segment lost 6 bases and the J segment 7 bases; nucleotides outside the gene matches: 5. This chain's CDR3 is CSVRDRDEAFF. CDR3 coding DNA: TGCAGCGTCCGAGACAGGGATGAAGCTTTCTTT.

The chain is built from TRBV7-2 and TRBJ2-7; 7 nucleotides align to TRBD1. This CDR3 is built from 14 residues. With 0 bases clipped from V and 4 bases from J, the junction kept 3 bases outside the gene matches. The germline CDR1 and CDR2 sequences are SGHTA and FQGNSA. Here the CDR3 reads CASSLATTGYEQYF. In DNA, the CDR3 is TGTGCCAGCAGCTTAGCGACGACAGGGTACGAGCAGTACTTC.

J is TRBJ2-2 and V is TRBV6-7; D is possibly TRBD1 (6 bases). TRBV6-7 is an ORF; its function is uncertain. V gave up 0 bases and J gave up 4 bases, with 15 bases separating them. The CDR3 spans 17 residues. CDR3: CASSYSISQGSTGELFF. The CDR3 DNA reads TGTGCCAGCAGTTACTCGATATCGCAGGGGAGCACCGGGGAGCTGTTTTTT.

The chain employs TRBV2 and TRBJ2-7; TRBD1 agrees at 7 bases. Germline-derived CDR1 and CDR2 are SNHLY and FYNNEI. The length of the CDR3 is 14 residues. The trim removed 3 bases at V and 5 bases at J, leaving 7 bases unmatched. The CDR3, as DNA: TGTGCCAGCAGTGAGACCCGAGGGGGCAACGAGCAGTACTTC. It translates to CASSETRGGNEQYF.

This chain's CDR3 is CASRVLGSSESTDTQYF. The CDR3 DNA reads TGTGCCAGCCGTGTTCTGGGGTCTAGCGAGAGCACAGATACGCAGTATTTT. The chain recombines TRBV5-4 with TRBJ2-3; D is perhaps TRBD2 (6 bases). The V end was cut by 7 bases, the J end by 0 bases, with 21 bases between. Germline values: CDR1 SGHNT, CDR2 YYREEE (reference sequence). The CDR3 extends over 17 amino acids.

This clone was observed a few times. The chain couples TRBV4-2 to TRBJ2-1; possibly TRBD1 for D (6 bases). The CDR3 has 17 residues. The V end lost 0 bases, the J end lost 8 bases, and 20 bases lay between the germline ends. Per the germline V gene, CDR1 is LGHNA and CDR2 is YNFKEQ. The CDR3 here is CASSQDLGWGHADEQFF. DNA of the CDR3: TGTGCCAGCAGCCAAGATCTCGGGTGGGGGCACGCCGATGAGCAGTTCTTC.

This clone was counted only a few times. This chain uses TRBV7-6 with TRBJ1-3; D is perhaps TRBD1 (5 bases). V lost 1 base and J 4 bases, leaving 11 bases between the germline ends. The CDR3 consists of 15 residues. Germline lookup yields CDR1 SGHVS and CDR2 FNYEAQ. The CDR3 bases are TGTGCCAGCAGCTTAGTTTCCGGGGGAGGAAACACCATATATTTT. Residues: CASSLVSGGGNTIYF.

The CDR3 reads CASSSTLRRGIEETQYF. The CDR3, as DNA: TGTGCCAGCAGTTCCACCTTGCGAAGGGGGATTGAAGAGACCCAGTACTTC. The V call is TRBV28, the J call TRBJ2-5, with D perhaps matching TRBD1 (6 bases). V dropped 4 bases and J dropped 3 bases, with 21 bases sitting between them. CDR3 size: 17 residues. Germline CDR1 reads MDHEN; CDR2 reads SYDVKM.

V is TRBV6-1 and J is TRBJ1-5; 7 nucleotides agree with TRBD1. This CDR3 is built from 15 residues. Germline V gene data show CDR1 as MNHNS and CDR2 as SASEGT. The trim removed 4 bases at V and 2 bases at J, leaving 5 bases unmatched. The CDR3 sequence: CASSGGGAGNQPQHF. CDR3 DNA sequence: TGTGCCAGCAGTGGAGGGGGCGCGGGCAATCAGCCCCAGCATTTT.

Of note for this clone: At one end, the junction sequence differs from germline, possibly due to a read error. V gene TRBV28 combines with J gene TRBJ1-1; TRBD1 is a possible D gene (5 bases). The CDR3 runs to 12 residues. Germline CDR1 is MDHEN and CDR2 is SYDVKM. The DNA of the CDR3 is TGTGCCAGCAGCTTGGCTCCGGGACTCGTTTTTTTT. It encodes CASSLAPGLVFF.